Listed here are 32 T cell receptor beta chains from one sample, sequenced in a study of patients and donors after allogeneic stem cell transplantation. Via MiXCR, TCRdb re-called the RT-PCR reads, giving one row per CDR3 protein. There are 95,000 to 120,000 distinct CDR3 sequences in the sample; around 36% occur only once, and around 26% lies in the top ten. The sequenced sample consisted of blood, either unsorted or a sorted T cell fraction (not recorded which). Receptors were obtained from a human donor who was either an allogeneic HSCT recipient or a stem cell or donor lymphocyte infusion donor (not recorded which). It is not recorded whose cells these are; they may come from a transplant donor.

A few counts support this clonotype. The genes are TRBV6-5 and TRBJ1-5; TRBD1 is a possible D gene (5 bases). The CDR3 has 15 amino acids. Germline assignment: CDR1 MNHEY and CDR2 SVGAGI. The V and J ends lost 6 bases and 5 bases respectively, with 17 bases between them. CDR3 DNA sequence: TGTGCCAGCAGACCGGGGTGGGGGAATTATCAGCCCCAGCATTTT. Translated: CASRPGWGNYQPQHF.

J is TRBJ2-5 and V is TRBV7-6; 12 bases agree with TRBD1. The trim removed 7 bases at V and 5 bases at J, leaving 5 bases unmatched. The V gene's germline CDR1 is SGHVS and CDR2 FNYEAQ. The CDR3 covers 14 residues. The CDR3 protein is CASTGDRGLETQYF. As DNA, the CDR3 is TGTGCCAGCACCGGGGACAGGGGGCTTGAGACCCAGTACTTC.

About this clonotype itself: This likely comes from a read error, as the CDR3 has no conserved phenylalanine or tryptophan at its end. The chain recombines TRBV10-3 with TRBJ1-6; 9 nucleotides agree with TRBD1. The J segment lost 7 bases and the V segment lost 10 bases, leaving 5 bases of the junction unmatched. CDR1 is ENHRY and CDR2 is SYGVKD in the germline V gene. This CDR3 has 13 residues. The DNA for the CDR3 is TGTGCCAATCGACAGGGGGTGAATTCACCCCTCCACTTG. Amino acids: CANRQGVNSPLHL.

The V call is TRBV9, the J call TRBJ2-6; D is possibly TRBD2 (6 bases). This CDR3 spans 14 amino acids. Germline CDR1 SGDLS, CDR2 YYNGEE. V gave up 4 bases and J gave up 5 bases, with 10 bases separating them. The CDR3 sequence is CASSPGARANVLTF. CDR3 coding DNA: TGTGCCAGCAGCCCGGGAGCGAGGGCCAACGTCCTGACTTTC.

The chain couples TRBV7-8 to TRBJ2-5, with 7 bases identical to TRBD2. CDR1 and CDR2 from the germline V gene are SGHVS and FQNEAQ. The CDR3 consists of 17 residues. V lost 1 base and J lost 5; bases outside the gene matches: 13. CDR3 DNA sequence: TGTGCCAGCAGCTTAGGTATCTCGCGGGAGCCCGTTGAGACCCAGTACTTC. Amino acids: CASSLGISREPVETQYF. The variable domain in full, with the rest retrieved from reference TRBV7-8 and TRBJ2-5, is GAGVSQSPRYKVAKRGQDVALRCDPISGHVSLFWYQQALGQGPEFLTYFQNEAQLDKSGLPSDRFFAERPEGSVSTLKIQRTQQEDSAVYLCASSLGISREPVETQYFGPGTRLLVL.

The sample holds a few counts of this clonotype. V and J are TRBV7-8 and TRBJ1-1, with D uncertain. The germline V and J ends were trimmed by 1 base and 0 bases, with 9 bases remaining between them. The CDR3 has 15 amino acids. CDR1 and CDR2 (germline): SGHVS, FQNEAQ. CDR3 loop: CASSLVSVMNTEAFF. The CDR3 coding sequence is TGTGCCAGCAGCTTAGTTTCAGTGATGAACACTGAAGCTTTCTTT.

The rearrangement joins TRBV7-2 to TRBJ1-4; D gene unclear. The V gene lost 5 bases and the J gene lost 7 bases, with 14 bases spanning the gap. Germline-derived CDR1 and CDR2 are SGHTA and FQGNSA. The length of the CDR3 is 14 residues. DNA for the CDR3: TGTGCCAGCAGCCCACGACCTGTGGGTGAAAAACTGTTTTTT. It translates to CASSPRPVGEKLFF.

The chain is built from TRBV12-3 or TRBV12-4 and TRBJ2-2; 7 bases map to TRBD1. The CDR3 extends over 16 amino acids. The V and J ends lost 5 bases and 4 bases, in that order; junction bases with no gene match: 10. DNA for the CDR3: TGTGCCAGCAGTCCGACAGGGCATTGGGGCACCGGGGAGCTGTTTTTT. It yields the protein CASSPTGHWGTGELFF.

The V and J genes are TRBV4-2 and TRBJ1-4; 8 bases match TRBD1. This CDR3 spans 15 amino acids. Germline V gene data show CDR1 as LGHNA and CDR2 as YNFKEQ. Trimming removed 4 bases from V and 6 bases from J; junction bases left unmatched: 7. Written as DNA, the CDR3 is TGTGCCAGCAGCCCCTTTCCACAGGGGGATGAAAAACTGTTTTTT. Protein product: CASSPFPQGDEKLFF.

Only a few counts were recorded for this clonotype. The gene calls are TRBV6-5 and TRBJ1-4; a weak D match, TRBD1 (5 bases). There are 15 residues in the CDR3. Germline values: CDR1 MNHEY, CDR2 SVGAGI. The V gene lost 2 bases and the J gene lost 7 bases, with 14 bases spanning the gap. CDR3 loop: CASSYGGQGVEKLFF. CDR3 nucleotides: TGTGCCAGCAGTTACGGCGGGCAGGGAGTTGAAAAACTGTTTTTT.

CDR3 sequence (DNA): TGCAGCCCCGACGGGGCGACAGACCAAATATGGCCCCAGCATTTT. Amino acid sequence: CSPDGATDQIWPQHF. This chain links TRBV29-1 with TRBJ1-5, with a weak D call TRBD1 (5 bases). The CDR3 is 15 amino acids. Germline-derived CDR1 and CDR2 are SQVTM and ANQGSEA. The V end lost 8 bases, the J end lost 9 bases, and 26 bases lay between the germline ends.

This chain links TRBV10-3 with TRBJ1-1, with TRBD1 identical over 8 bases. The CDR3 loop spans 13 amino acids. Trimming removed 8 bases from V and 3 bases from J; junction bases left unmatched: 5. Germline V gene data show CDR1 as ENHRY and CDR2 as SYGVKD. CDR3 nucleotide sequence: TGTGCCATCGCAGGGGGCCTGGACACTGAAGCTTTCTTT. It specifies CAIAGGLDTEAFF.

This clonotype was picked up a small number of times. The V gene is TRBV5-1, the J gene TRBJ1-3; D is ambiguous. V was pared by 0 bases and J by 2 bases, with 3 bases between. Germline-derived CDR1 and CDR2 are SGHRS and YFSETQ. The CDR3 sequence is 13 residues long. DNA of the CDR3: TGCGCCAGCAGCTTGGGGACTGGAAACACCATATATTTT. Amino acids: CASSLGTGNTIYF.

The rearrangement links TRBV7-8 to TRBJ2-3; no clear D. This CDR3 is 18 amino acids long. Trimming pared 1 base from V and 0 bases from J, leaving 17 bases between. CDR1 is SGHVS and CDR2 is FQNEAQ in the germline V gene. CDR3 sequence reads: CASSLVPNLVRSTDTQYF. The CDR3 DNA reads TGTGCCAGCAGCTTAGTGCCGAACCTGGTTAGGAGCACAGATACGCAGTATTTT.

This rearrangement joins TRBV7-2 to TRBJ2-3; D might be TRBD2 (6 bases). Germline V gene data show CDR1 as SGHTA and CDR2 as FQGNSA. This CDR3 has 16 residues. Trimming took 5 bases from V and 3 from J, leaving 18 bases between them. Here the CDR3 reads CASSRRETARTDTQYF. CDR3 coding DNA: TGTGCCAGCAGCCGCCGGGAGACCGCCAGGACAGATACGCAGTATTTT.

The chain recombines TRBV7-2 with TRBJ1-2; D is undetermined. Trimming left V 1 base short and J 4 bases short, with 10 bases between. The CDR3 length is 14 residues. CDR1 and CDR2 (germline): SGHTA, FQGNSA. In nucleotides, the CDR3 is TGTGCCAGCAGCTTAGTTCGGCGAATCTATGGCTACACCTTC. This codes for CASSLVRRIYGYTF.

This clonotype turned up a few times. The rearrangement uses TRBV5-1 and TRBJ2-7; 7 bases line up with TRBD1. The CDR3 contains 14 residues. V lost 4 bases, J lost 4 bases, and 8 bases stayed unmatched. Per germline, CDR1 SGHRS and CDR2 YFSETQ. In DNA form, the CDR3 reads TGCGCCAGCAGCCGGGACAGCTATATTTACGAGCAGTACTTC. Protein sequence: CASSRDSYIYEQYF.

This chain connects TRBV20-1 to TRBJ1-5; possible D gene TRBD1, 5 bases. The CDR3 runs 13 residues. V was cut by 6 bases and J by 1 base, with 10 bases left in between. CDR1 is DFQATT, CDR2 SNEGSKA, per germline (reference sequence). The CDR3 nucleotides read TGCAGTGCGCTAGCAGGGAGCAATCAGCCCCAGCATTTT. It encodes CSALAGSNQPQHF.

The V gene is TRBV6-6, the J gene TRBJ1-5, with D perhaps TRBD1 (6 bases). V lost 0 bases and J lost 3, with 12 bases in between. Per germline, CDR1 MNHNY and CDR2 SVGAGI (reference sequence). The CDR3 spans 16 residues. The CDR3 protein is CASSYSEGVPNQPQHF. CDR3 bases: TGTGCCAGCAGTTACTCAGAGGGGGTCCCCAATCAGCCCCAGCATTTT.

This clonotype showed up just a few times. The chain links TRBV7-2 to TRBJ1-4, with D perhaps matching TRBD1 (5 bases). The CDR3 totals 16 residues. The germline V gene encodes CDR1 SGHTA and CDR2 FQGNSA. V was clipped by 5 bases and J by 0 bases, with 13 bases between them. The CDR3 is CASSPWTSPTNEKLFF. CDR3 nucleotide sequence: TGTGCCAGCAGCCCATGGACAAGCCCAACTAATGAAAAACTGTTTTTT.

J is TRBJ1-3 and V is TRBV11-2, with 8 bases aligning to TRBD1. Germline assignment: CDR1 SGHAT and CDR2 FQNNGV. This CDR3 region has 16 residues. V shed 2 bases and J 7 bases; nucleotides not matched to a gene: 10. CDR3 sequence reads: CASSLKPGGNLNTIYF. The CDR3 coding sequence is TGTGCCAGCAGCTTAAAACCAGGGGGCAATCTCAACACCATATATTTT.

This clonotype was counted only a few times. This chain connects TRBV20-1 to TRBJ2-1, with a weak D call TRBD2 (6 bases). Between the trimmed V and J ends, which lost 3 bases and 10 bases, there was a span of 7 bases. CDR3 length: 10 amino acids. Germline assignment: CDR1 DFQATT and CDR2 SNEGSKA (reference sequence). In DNA, the CDR3 is TGCAGTGCTAGTCGGGGGGAGCAGTTCTTC. This translates into CSASRGEQFF.

In its sample, this clonotype was seen many times. This chain connects TRBV12-3 or TRBV12-4 to TRBJ1-1; no clear D. The CDR3 has 13 amino acids. The V end was cut by 3 bases, the J end by 1 base, with 6 bases between. CDR3 sequence (DNA): TGTGCCAGCAGTTTTAGGGAGAACACTGAAGCTTTCTTT. Translating gives CASSFRENTEAFF.

Only a few counts were recorded for this clonotype. The chain joins TRBV6-2 or TRBV6-3 to TRBJ1-1; D gene ambiguous. Trimming left V 2 bases short and J 8 bases short, with 12 bases between. Germline V lookup: CDR1 MNHEY, CDR2 SVGEGT. The length of the CDR3 is 13 residues. The CDR3 here is CASSYELAGEAFF. The DNA for the CDR3 is TGTGCCAGCAGTTACGAATTGGCTGGCGAAGCTTTCTTT.

The chain employs TRBV20-1 and TRBJ2-7, with TRBD2 matching over 13 bases. V lost 1 base and J lost 2; bases outside the gene matches: 11. The CDR3 sequence is 18 residues long. Germline-derived CDR1 and CDR2 are DFQATT and SNEGSKA (reference sequence). The CDR3, as DNA: TGCAGTGCTAGAGTCCCACCCGGGACTAGCGGGACGACCTACGAGCAGTACTTC. This gives the protein CSARVPPGTSGTTYEQYF.

V is TRBV19 and J is TRBJ1-2; the match to TRBD1 covers 7 bases. The germline V gene encodes CDR1 LNHDA and CDR2 SQIVND (reference sequence). Trimming cost V 7 bases and J 3 bases; bases outside gene matches: 5. CDR3 length: 13 amino acids. The chain's CDR3 is CASTPDRYYGYTF. CDR3 nucleotide sequence: TGTGCCAGTACTCCGGACAGGTACTATGGCTACACCTTC.

This clonotype was picked up a small number of times. The rearrangement joins TRBV24-1 to TRBJ1-4; 7 bases fit TRBD1. Germline loops: CDR1 KGHDR, CDR2 SFDVKD. The ends lost 4 bases at V and 8 bases at J; junction bases unmatched: 9. This CDR3 comprises 15 residues. This CDR3 reads CATSDGTDRKEKLFF. The CDR3 DNA follows: TGTGCCACCAGTGACGGGACAGATCGGAAGGAAAAACTGTTTTTT.

In its sample, this clonotype was seen a few times. The V and J genes are TRBV12-3 or TRBV12-4 and TRBJ2-7, with D perhaps being TRBD1 or TRBD2 (5 bases each). Trimming took 7 bases from V and 2 from J, leaving 15 bases between them. This CDR3 spans 14 amino acids. CDR3 DNA: TGTGCCAGCACCCGGGGCGGGTTCGCCTACGAGCAGTACTTC. It is translated as CASTRGGFAYEQYF.

This clonotype was found a few times. The chain links TRBV12-3 or TRBV12-4 to TRBJ1-5, with D possibly matching TRBD1 (6 bases). V lost 3 bases and J lost 1, with 19 bases in between. The CDR3 length is 18 residues. The CDR3 here is CASSFAGQYIMSNQPQHF. The CDR3 DNA follows: TGTGCCAGCAGTTTCGCGGGACAATATATAATGAGCAATCAGCCCCAGCATTTT.

This clonotype appeared a few times. The J gene is TRBJ1-1, the V gene TRBV6-2 or TRBV6-3; TRBD1 is a possible D gene (5 bases). Trimming pared 0 bases from V and 0 bases from J, leaving 17 bases between. CDR1 is MNHEY and CDR2 is SVGEGT in the germline V gene. This CDR3 has 18 amino acids. For the CDR3, the DNA is TGTGCCAGCAGTTACTCGTTTGGCAGGGCAGACATGAACACTGAAGCTTTCTTT. This encodes CASSYSFGRADMNTEAFF.

The CDR3: CASSLFGSTDTQYF. CDR3 sequence (DNA): TGTGCCAGCAGCTTATTCGGGAGCACAGATACGCAGTATTTT. The chain links TRBV7-2 to TRBJ2-3; no reliable D call. V shed 2 bases and J shed 0 bases, with 6 bases lying between them. Germline V gene data show CDR1 as SGHTA and CDR2 as FQGNSA. The CDR3 consists of 14 residues.

The chain combines TRBV7-2 with TRBJ1-5; perhaps TRBD1 as D (6 bases). The CDR3 has 15 residues. V was clipped by 4 bases and J by 0 bases, with 10 bases between them. The germline V gene encodes CDR1 SGHTA and CDR2 FQGNSA. CDR3 amino acids: CASSSRGLSNQPQHF. The CDR3 DNA sequence: TGTGCCAGCAGCTCCAGGGGACTTAGCAATCAGCCCCAGCATTTT.